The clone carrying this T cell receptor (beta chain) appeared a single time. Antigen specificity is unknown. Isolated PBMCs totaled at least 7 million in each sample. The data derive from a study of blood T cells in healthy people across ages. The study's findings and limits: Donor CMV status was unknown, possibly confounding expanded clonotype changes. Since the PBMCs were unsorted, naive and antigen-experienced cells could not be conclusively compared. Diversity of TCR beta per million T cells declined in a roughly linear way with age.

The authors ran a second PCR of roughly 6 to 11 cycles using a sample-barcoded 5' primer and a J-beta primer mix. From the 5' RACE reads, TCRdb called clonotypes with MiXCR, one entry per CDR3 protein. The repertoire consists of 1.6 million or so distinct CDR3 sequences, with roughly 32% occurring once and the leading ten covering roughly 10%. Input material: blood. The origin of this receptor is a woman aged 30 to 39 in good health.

As DNA, the CDR3 is TGTGCCAGCAGCTGGGGACCGAGAAGGACTGAAGCTTTCTTT. Translated: CASSWGPRRTEAFF. The genes are TRBV7-2 and TRBJ1-1; a possible D gene is TRBD1 (5 bases). V gave up 4 bases and J gave up 5 bases, with 14 bases separating them. This CDR3 is 14 amino acids long. Germline CDR1 SGHTA, CDR2 FQGNSA. Drawing the rest from reference TRBV7-2 and TRBJ1-1, the complete variable domain is GAGVSQSPSNKVTEKGKDVELRCDPISGHTALYWYRQSLGQGLEFLIYFQGNSAPDKSGLPSDRFSAERTGGSVSTLTIQRTQQEDSAVYLCASSWGPRRTEAFFGQGTRLTVV.